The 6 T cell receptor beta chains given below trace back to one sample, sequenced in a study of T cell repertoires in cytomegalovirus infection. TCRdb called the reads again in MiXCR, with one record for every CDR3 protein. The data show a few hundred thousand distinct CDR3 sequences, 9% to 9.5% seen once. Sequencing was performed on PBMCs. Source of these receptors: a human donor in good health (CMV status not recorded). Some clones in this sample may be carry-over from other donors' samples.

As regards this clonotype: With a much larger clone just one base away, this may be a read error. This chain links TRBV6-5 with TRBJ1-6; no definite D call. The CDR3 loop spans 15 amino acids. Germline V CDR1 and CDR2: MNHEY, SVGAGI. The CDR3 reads CASSYSSPRGSPFHF. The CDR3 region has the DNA TGTGCCAGCAGTTACTCGAGTCCCCGTGGGTCACCCTTCCACTTT.

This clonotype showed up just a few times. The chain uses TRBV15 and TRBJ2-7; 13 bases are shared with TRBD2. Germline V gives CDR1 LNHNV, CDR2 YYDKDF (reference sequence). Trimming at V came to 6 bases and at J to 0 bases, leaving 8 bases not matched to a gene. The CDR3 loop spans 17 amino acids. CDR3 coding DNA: TGTGCCACCAGTCCAACCGGGACTAGCGGGATCTCCTACGAGCAGTACTTC. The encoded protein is CATSPTGTSGISYEQYF.

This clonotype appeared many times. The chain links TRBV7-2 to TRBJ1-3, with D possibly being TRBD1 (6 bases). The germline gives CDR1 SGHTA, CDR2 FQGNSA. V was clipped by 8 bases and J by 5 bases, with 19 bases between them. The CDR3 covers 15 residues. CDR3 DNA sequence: TGTGCCAGCCAAGGGGGGCTCACCCGGAGAAACACCATATATTTT. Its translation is CASQGGLTRRNTIYF.

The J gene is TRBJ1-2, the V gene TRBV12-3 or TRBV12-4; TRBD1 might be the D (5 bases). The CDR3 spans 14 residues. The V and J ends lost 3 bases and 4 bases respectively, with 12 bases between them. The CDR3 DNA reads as TGTGCCAGCAGTTTCTCTGGTGACAGCTATGGCTACACCTTC. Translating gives CASSFSGDSYGYTF.

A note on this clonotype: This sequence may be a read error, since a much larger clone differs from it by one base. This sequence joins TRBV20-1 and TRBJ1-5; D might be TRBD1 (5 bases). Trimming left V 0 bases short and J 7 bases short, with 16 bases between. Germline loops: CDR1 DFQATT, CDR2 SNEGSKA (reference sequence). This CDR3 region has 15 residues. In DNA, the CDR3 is TGCAGTGCTAGAGACCCCGGCAAACCAGGGCAGCCCCAGCATTTT. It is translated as CSARDPGKPGQPQHF.

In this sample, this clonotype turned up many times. CDR3 DNA: TGTGCCAGCAGCAATAGACTATCCGGCTCAGTCACGCAGTATTTT. Encoded protein: CASSNRLSGSVTQYF. The chain carries TRBV7-8 and TRBJ2-3; maybe TRBD2 (5 bases). The CDR3 is 15 amino acids. The germline V and J ends were trimmed by 5 bases and 9 bases, with 21 bases remaining between them. Germline lookup yields CDR1 SGHVS and CDR2 FQNEAQ.